Listed below are T cell receptor beta chains from one sample, sequenced in a study of T cell repertoires in ileal Crohn's disease. Using immunoSEQ multiplex PCR, the repertoire was profiled, and TCRdb retains in-frame clones only, with some absent. The data hold a few thousand clones, with 76% observed a single time. Sequencing was done on a sample of ileal tissue. The receptors come from an adult with Crohn's disease. Both conserved end residues are part of each CDR3. Each record gives: D gene, V gene, clone size, J gene, CDR3 protein, CDR3 DNA. A D gene is named only where the DNA matches it firmly. Clone sizes are given selectively: once, few, many, or a class where the clone is expanded.

D gene: TRBD1; V gene: TRBV28; clone size: -; J gene: TRBJ1-2; CDR3 protein: CASSWDSITSRYGYTF; CDR3 DNA: TGTGCCAGCAGTTGGGACAGTATCACCTCCCGCTATGGCTACACCTTC
D gene: TRBD1; V gene: TRBV9; clone size: -; J gene: TRBJ2-1; CDR3 protein: CASSVGTGGYNEQFF; CDR3 DNA: TGTGCCAGCAGCGTCGGGACAGGGGGCTACAATGAGCAGTTCTTC
D gene: TRBD1; V gene: TRBV9; clone size: few; J gene: TRBJ1-2; CDR3 protein: CASSEPGTGTSGYTF; CDR3 DNA: TGTGCCAGCAGCGAACCCGGGACAGGGACATCTGGCTACACCTTC
D gene: -; V gene: TRBV10-2; clone size: few; J gene: TRBJ2-7; CDR3 protein: CATSLALREQYF; CDR3 DNA: TGCGCCACCTCATTAGCCCTACGTGAGCAGTACTTC
D gene: TRBD1; V gene: TRBV6-6; clone size: -; J gene: TRBJ1-1; CDR3 protein: CASSFGQGTEAFF; CDR3 DNA: TGTGCCAGCAGTTTCGGACAGGGCACTGAAGCTTTCTTT
D gene: -; V gene: TRBV6-5; clone size: -; J gene: TRBJ1-4; CDR3 protein: CASSPQGRTNEKLFF; CDR3 DNA: TGTGCCAGCAGTCCTCAGGGCCGGACTAATGAAAAACTGTTTTTT
D gene: -; V gene: TRBV2; clone size: -; J gene: TRBJ2-3; CDR3 protein: CASRGGGLTDTQYF; CDR3 DNA: TGTGCCAGCAGGGGCGGGGGCCTCACAGATACGCAGTATTTT
D gene: TRBD2; V gene: TRBV2; clone size: -; J gene: TRBJ2-1; CDR3 protein: CASSLEGLAFYNEQFF; CDR3 DNA: TGTGCCAGCAGCCTCGAGGGACTAGCGTTCTACAATGAGCAGTTCTTC
D gene: TRBD2; V gene: TRBV7-8; clone size: once; J gene: TRBJ2-3; CDR3 protein: CASTFTRLAGEPQKDTQYF; CDR3 DNA: TGTGCCAGCACCTTTACCCGACTAGCGGGAGAACCTCAAAAAGATACGCAGTATTTT
D gene: -; V gene: TRBV28; clone size: few; J gene: TRBJ1-5; CDR3 protein: CASKLRQFNSNQPQHF; CDR3 DNA: TGTGCCAGCAAGTTAAGACAGTTCAATAGCAATCAGCCCCAGCATTTT
D gene: -; V gene: TRBV2; clone size: -; J gene: TRBJ2-7; CDR3 protein: CASSEQGKPLRGQYF; CDR3 DNA: TGTGCCAGCAGTGAGCAGGGAAAGCCACTACGAGGGCAGTACTTC
D gene: -; V gene: TRBV7-4; clone size: large; J gene: TRBJ1-2; CDR3 protein: CASSLGAGADYGYTF; CDR3 DNA: TGTGCCAGCAGCTTAGGAGCGGGGGCCGACTATGGCTACACCTTC
D gene: -; V gene: TRBV7-2; clone size: once; J gene: TRBJ2-2; CDR3 protein: CASSLEPVQRGTGELFF; CDR3 DNA: TGTGCCAGCAGCTTGGAGCCGGTTCAACGGGGCACCGGGGAGCTGTTTTTT
D gene: TRBD1; V gene: TRBV30; clone size: -; J gene: TRBJ1-5; CDR3 protein: CAWEPGGSNQPQHF; CDR3 DNA: TGTGCCTGGGAACCAGGGGGTAGCAATCAGCCCCAGCATTTT
D gene: TRBD2; V gene: TRBV28; clone size: once; J gene: TRBJ2-5; CDR3 protein: CASSSRLAGGQETQYF; CDR3 DNA: TGTGCCAGCAGCTCCCGACTAGCGGGAGGCCAAGAGACCCAGTACTTC
D gene: TRBD1; V gene: TRBV11-2; clone size: -; J gene: TRBJ2-7; CDR3 protein: CASSGQGRTYEQYF; CDR3 DNA: TGTGCCAGCTCCGGACAGGGTCGAACCTACGAGCAGTACTTC
D gene: -; V gene: TRBV5-1; clone size: -; J gene: TRBJ2-2; CDR3 protein: CASSPWGGGTGELFF; CDR3 DNA: TGCGCCAGCAGCCCTTGGGGAGGAGGCACCGGGGAGCTGTTTTTT
D gene: TRBD1; V gene: TRBV29-1; clone size: -; J gene: TRBJ1-2; CDR3 protein: CSVGQGNYGYTF; CDR3 DNA: TGCAGCGTCGGACAGGGGAACTATGGCTACACCTTC
D gene: -; V gene: TRBV9; clone size: few; J gene: TRBJ2-7; CDR3 protein: CASSVGDTNSYEQYF; CDR3 DNA: TGTGCCAGCAGCGTAGGGGACACCAACTCCTACGAGCAGTACTTC
D gene: -; V gene: TRBV6-6; clone size: once; J gene: TRBJ2-7; CDR3 protein: CASSNAGQFTYEQYF; CDR3 DNA: TGTGCCAGCAGTAATGCGGGACAGTTCACCTACGAGCAGTACTTC
D gene: TRBD2; V gene: TRBV11-2; clone size: -; J gene: TRBJ2-2; CDR3 protein: CASSLSRGGPRGELFF; CDR3 DNA: TGTGCCAGCAGCTTATCTAGGGGAGGGCCCCGAGGGGAGCTGTTTTTT
D gene: TRBD1; V gene: TRBV4-3; clone size: few; J gene: TRBJ2-3; CDR3 protein: CASSHDRGRKGTQYF; CDR3 DNA: TGCGCCAGCAGCCACGACAGGGGGCGCAAAGGTACGCAGTATTTT
D gene: TRBD1; V gene: TRBV2; clone size: large; J gene: TRBJ2-7; CDR3 protein: CAKRSTGNEQYF; CDR3 DNA: TGTGCCAAACGCTCGACAGGGAACGAGCAGTACTTC
D gene: TRBD2; V gene: TRBV5-6; clone size: few; J gene: TRBJ2-7; CDR3 protein: CASSLASRTRSSYEQYF; CDR3 DNA: TGTGCCAGCAGCTTGGCCTCTCGGACTAGGAGCTCCTACGAGCAGTACTTC
D gene: -; V gene: TRBV14; clone size: -; J gene: TRBJ1-1; CDR3 protein: CASSREYLNTEAFF; CDR3 DNA: TGTGCCAGCAGCCGAGAGTATCTGAACACTGAAGCTTTCTTT
D gene: -; V gene: TRBV7-2; clone size: once; J gene: TRBJ1-2; CDR3 protein: CASSSSQGPYGYTF; CDR3 DNA: TGTGCCAGCAGCTCCTCCCAGGGGCCCTATGGCTACACCTTC
D gene: TRBD1; V gene: TRBV7-6; clone size: -; J gene: TRBJ1-2; CDR3 protein: CASSWAGTEGGYTF; CDR3 DNA: TGTGCCAGCAGCTGGGCGGGGACAGAGGGTGGCTACACCTTC
D gene: -; V gene: TRBV6-5; clone size: -; J gene: TRBJ2-7; CDR3 protein: CASSPARVGYEQYF; CDR3 DNA: TGTGCCAGCAGTCCAGCCCGGGTTGGCTACGAGCAGTACTTC
D gene: -; V gene: TRBV5-8; clone size: -; J gene: TRBJ1-5; CDR3 protein: CASNHQGYSNQPQHF; CDR3 DNA: TGTGCCAGCAACCACCAGGGGTATAGCAATCAGCCCCAGCATTTT
D gene: TRBD2; V gene: TRBV5-1; clone size: once; J gene: TRBJ2-7; CDR3 protein: CASSLLADYEQYF; CDR3 DNA: TGCGCCAGCAGCCTGCTAGCGGACTACGAGCAGTACTTC
D gene: TRBD2; V gene: TRBV6-5; clone size: -; J gene: TRBJ2-1; CDR3 protein: CASSSLAGGLYNEQFF; CDR3 DNA: TGTGCCAGCAGTTCCCTAGCGGGGGGGCTCTACAATGAGCAGTTCTTC
D gene: TRBD1; V gene: TRBV29-1; clone size: -; J gene: TRBJ1-2; CDR3 protein: CSVTGGIYYGYTF; CDR3 DNA: TGCAGCGTCACAGGGGGGATATACTATGGCTACACCTTC
D gene: -; V gene: TRBV5-1; clone size: -; J gene: TRBJ1-1; CDR3 protein: CASALEVNTEAFF; CDR3 DNA: TGCGCCAGCGCCCTCGAGGTTAACACTGAAGCTTTCTTT
D gene: TRBD1; V gene: TRBV6-1; clone size: -; J gene: TRBJ1-1; CDR3 protein: CASSDRGRLGTEAFF; CDR3 DNA: TGTGCCAGCAGTGACAGGGGGAGGTTGGGCACTGAAGCTTTCTTT
D gene: TRBD1; V gene: TRBV29-1; clone size: -; J gene: TRBJ1-1; CDR3 protein: CSVPGGDPHAFF; CDR3 DNA: TGCAGCGTACCAGGGGGTGATCCGCACGCTTTCTTT
D gene: TRBD1; V gene: TRBV28; clone size: -; J gene: TRBJ2-7; CDR3 protein: CASSLFPGTGVKEQYF; CDR3 DNA: TGTGCCAGCAGTTTATTCCCCGGGACAGGGGTAAAAGAGCAGTACTTC
D gene: -; V gene: TRBV29-1; clone size: -; J gene: TRBJ2-7; CDR3 protein: CSVEDDLGSKQYF; CDR3 DNA: TGCAGCGTTGAAGATGATCTAGGGAGTAAGCAGTACTTC
D gene: -; V gene: TRBV2; clone size: -; J gene: TRBJ1-5; CDR3 protein: CASSEGHNSNQPQHF; CDR3 DNA: TGTGCCAGCAGTGAAGGACACAATAGCAATCAGCCCCAGCATTTT
D gene: -; V gene: TRBV9; clone size: -; J gene: TRBJ2-1; CDR3 protein: CASSVVQGGGEQFF; CDR3 DNA: TGTGCCAGCAGCGTAGTACAGGGTGGTGGTGAGCAGTTCTTC
D gene: -; V gene: TRBV7-8; clone size: -; J gene: TRBJ2-1; CDR3 protein: CASSLASRNEQFF; CDR3 DNA: TGTGCCAGCAGCTTAGCGTCCCGGAATGAGCAGTTCTTC
D gene: -; V gene: TRBV6-5; clone size: -; J gene: TRBJ1-2; CDR3 protein: CASALNGYTF; CDR3 DNA: TGTGCCAGCGCACTGAACGGCTACACCTTC
D gene: -; V gene: TRBV27; clone size: -; J gene: TRBJ1-6; CDR3 protein: CASRGGSAYNSPLHF; CDR3 DNA: TGTGCCAGCAGAGGGGGAAGCGCCTATAATTCACCCCTCCACTTT
D gene: -; V gene: TRBV13; clone size: -; J gene: TRBJ2-7; CDR3 protein: CASSSLPGNTYEQYF; CDR3 DNA: TGTGCCAGCAGCTCTCTACCGGGAAATACCTACGAGCAGTACTTC
D gene: -; V gene: TRBV7-6; clone size: -; J gene: TRBJ1-1; CDR3 protein: CASSLGGVGTEAFF; CDR3 DNA: TGTGCCAGCAGCTTGGGGGGGGTTGGGACTGAAGCTTTCTTT
D gene: TRBD2; V gene: TRBV7-8; clone size: -; J gene: TRBJ2-7; CDR3 protein: CASSFAHVTSGGTYEQYF; CDR3 DNA: TGTGCCAGCAGCTTCGCCCACGTAACTAGCGGAGGAACCTACGAGCAGTACTTC